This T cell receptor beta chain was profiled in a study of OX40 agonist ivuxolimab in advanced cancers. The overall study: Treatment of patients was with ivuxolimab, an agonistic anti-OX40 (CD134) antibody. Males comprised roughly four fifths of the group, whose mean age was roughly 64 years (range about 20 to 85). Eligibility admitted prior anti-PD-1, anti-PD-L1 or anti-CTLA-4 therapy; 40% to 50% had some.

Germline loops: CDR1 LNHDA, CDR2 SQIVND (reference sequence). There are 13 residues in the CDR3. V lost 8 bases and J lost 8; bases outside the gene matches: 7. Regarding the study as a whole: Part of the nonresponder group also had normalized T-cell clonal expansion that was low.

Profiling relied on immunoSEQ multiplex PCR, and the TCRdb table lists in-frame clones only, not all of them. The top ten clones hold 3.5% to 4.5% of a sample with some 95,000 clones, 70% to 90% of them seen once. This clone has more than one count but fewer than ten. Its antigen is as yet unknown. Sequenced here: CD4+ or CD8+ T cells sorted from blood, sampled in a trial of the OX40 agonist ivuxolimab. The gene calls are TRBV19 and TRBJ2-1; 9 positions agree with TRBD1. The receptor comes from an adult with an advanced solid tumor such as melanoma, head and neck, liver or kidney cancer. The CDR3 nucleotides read TGTGCCAGTCGGACAGGGGTCAGCGATGAGCAGTTCTTC. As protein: CASRTGVSDEQFF.